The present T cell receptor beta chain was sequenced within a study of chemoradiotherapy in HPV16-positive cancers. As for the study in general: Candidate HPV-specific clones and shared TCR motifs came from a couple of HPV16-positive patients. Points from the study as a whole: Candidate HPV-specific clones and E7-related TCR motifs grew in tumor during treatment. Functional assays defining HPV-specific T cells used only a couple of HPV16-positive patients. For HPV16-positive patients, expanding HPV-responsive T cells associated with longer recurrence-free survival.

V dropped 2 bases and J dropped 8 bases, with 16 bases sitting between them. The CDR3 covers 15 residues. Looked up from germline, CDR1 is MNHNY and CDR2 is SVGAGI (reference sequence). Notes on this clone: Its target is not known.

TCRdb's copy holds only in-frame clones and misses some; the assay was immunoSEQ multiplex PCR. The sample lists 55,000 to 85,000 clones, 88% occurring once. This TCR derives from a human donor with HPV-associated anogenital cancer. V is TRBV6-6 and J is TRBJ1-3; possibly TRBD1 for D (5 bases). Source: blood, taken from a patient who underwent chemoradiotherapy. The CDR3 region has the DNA TGTGCCAGCAGTTACGGGACGGTAACTGGGGACACCATATATTTT. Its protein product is CASSYGTVTGDTIYF.